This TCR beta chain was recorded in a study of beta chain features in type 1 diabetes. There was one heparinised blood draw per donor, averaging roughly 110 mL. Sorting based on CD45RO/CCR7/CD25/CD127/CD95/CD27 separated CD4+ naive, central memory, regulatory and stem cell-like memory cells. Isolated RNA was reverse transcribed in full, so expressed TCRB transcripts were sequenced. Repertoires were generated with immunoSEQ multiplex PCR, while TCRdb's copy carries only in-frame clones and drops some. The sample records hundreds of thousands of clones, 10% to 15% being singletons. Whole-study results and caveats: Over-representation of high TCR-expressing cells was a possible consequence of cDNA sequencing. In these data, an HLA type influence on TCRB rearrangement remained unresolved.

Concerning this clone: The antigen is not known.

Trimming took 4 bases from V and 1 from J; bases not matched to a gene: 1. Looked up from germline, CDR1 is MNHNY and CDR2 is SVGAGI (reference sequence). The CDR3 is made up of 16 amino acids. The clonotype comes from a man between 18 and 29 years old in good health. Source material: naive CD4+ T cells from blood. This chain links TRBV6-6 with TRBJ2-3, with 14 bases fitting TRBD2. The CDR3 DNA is TGTGCCAGCAGTTGGGGACTAGCGGGGGGCACAGATACGCAGTATTTT. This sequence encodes CASSWGLAGGTDTQYF.